The 6 T cell receptor beta chains reported below all come from one sample, sequenced in a study of cytomegalovirus exposure and HLA in healthy donors. The PCR used 60 Vbeta and 13 Jbeta primers. The assay was immunoSEQ multiplex PCR, and TCRdb's table has in-frame clones only and misses some. The sample lists 94,000 or so clones, more than 65% occurring once. Sequencing used PBMCs. The receptors here all came from a man aged 60 to 69 in good health and CMV-seronegative.

The rearrangement uses TRBV7-9 and TRBJ2-5; TRBD1 matches 7 bases. The CDR3 extends over 14 amino acids. V shed 6 bases, J shed 1 base, and the junction held 5 bases outside the gene matches. Germline V gene lookup returns CDR1 SEHNR and CDR2 FQNEAQ (reference sequence). The CDR3 region is CASSFGQAQETQYF. CDR3 bases: TGTGCCAGCAGTTTTGGACAGGCCCAAGAGACCCAGTACTTC.

The chain recombines TRBV2 with TRBJ1-6, with D unclear. Germline V CDR1 and CDR2: SNHLY, FYNNEI. Trimming cost V 2 bases and J 12 bases, with 11 bases left between them. The CDR3 totals 13 residues. CDR3 region: CASSEWATKPLHF. DNA for the CDR3: TGTGCCAGCAGTGAATGGGCTACAAAACCCCTCCACTTT.

The chain has TRBV23-1 and TRBJ1-1; 8 bases are shared with TRBD1. TRBV23-1 is classed as an ORF, of uncertain function. After removal of 3 bases from V and 0 bases from J, the junction contained 3 bases not matched to a gene. This CDR3 has 15 residues. This chain's CDR3 is CASSQHRGVNTEAFF. In DNA, the CDR3 is TGCGCCAGCAGTCAGCACAGGGGGGTGAACACTGAAGCTTTCTTT.

Turning to this clone: One end of the junction does not line up with germline, which may come from a read error. This CDR3 is also generated by other DNA sequences in the sample. The J gene is TRBJ1-1, the V gene TRBV29-1; D is unresolved. Germline V CDR1 and CDR2: SQVTM, ANQGSEA. The CDR3 is made up of 11 amino acids. The CDR3 coding sequence is TGCAGCGTAGACACCGACACGGAAGCTTTCTTT. It yields the protein CSVDTDTEAFF.

This chain connects TRBV7-2 to TRBJ1-2; 7 nucleotides align to TRBD1. Trimming cost V 6 bases and J 4 bases; bases outside gene matches: 8. This CDR3 has 14 amino acids. The germline CDR1 and CDR2 sequences are SGHTA and FQGNSA. CDR3 coding DNA: TGTGCCAGCAGGCACTCCGACAGGGCCTATGGCTACACCTTC. This gives the protein CASRHSDRAYGYTF. Full variable domain (remainder filled in from reference TRBV7-2 and TRBJ1-2): GAGVSQSPSNKVTEKGKDVELRCDPISGHTALYWYRQSLGQGLEFLIYFQGNSAPDKSGLPSDRFSAERTGGSVSTLTIQRTQQEDSAVYLCASRHSDRAYGYTFGSGTRLTVV.

This clone was seen only a few times. The chain couples TRBV13 to TRBJ2-7, with TRBD1 identical over 8 bases. CDR3 size: 14 residues. With 4 bases clipped from V and 7 bases from J, the junction kept 9 bases outside the gene matches. CDR1 is PRHDT and CDR2 is FYEKMQ in the germline V gene (reference sequence). The CDR3, as DNA: TGTGCCAGCAGCTGGGGGCAGGGGGCGAGGGAGCAGTACTTC. This encodes CASSWGQGAREQYF. The full variable domain, completed using reference TRBV13 and TRBJ2-7, is AAGVIQSPRHLIKEKRETATLKCYPIPRHDTVYWYQQGPGQDPQFLISFYEKMQSDKGSIPDRFSAQQFSDYHSELNMSSLELGDSALYFCASSWGQGAREQYFGPGTRLTVT.